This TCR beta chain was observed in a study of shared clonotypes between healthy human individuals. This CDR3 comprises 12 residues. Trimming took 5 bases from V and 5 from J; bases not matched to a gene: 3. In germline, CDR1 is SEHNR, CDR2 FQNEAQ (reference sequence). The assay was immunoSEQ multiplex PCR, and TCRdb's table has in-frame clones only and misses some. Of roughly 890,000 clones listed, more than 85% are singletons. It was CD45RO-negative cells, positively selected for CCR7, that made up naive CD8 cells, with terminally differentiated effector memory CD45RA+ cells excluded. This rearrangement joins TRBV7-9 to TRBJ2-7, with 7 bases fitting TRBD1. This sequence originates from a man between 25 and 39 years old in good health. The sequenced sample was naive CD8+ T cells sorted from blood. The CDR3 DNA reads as TGTGCCAGCAGCCAGGGACAGAACGAGCAGTACTTC. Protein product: CASSQGQNEQYF.